This TCR beta chain was identified in a study of STAT5B mutations in CD4+ large granular lymphocyte leukemia. Controls came from buffy coats of healthy blood donors. This table comes from immunoSEQ multiplex PCR, and its TCRdb copy is limited to in-frame clones, with some not included. This table holds roughly 30,000 clones, about 88% found once. There are 14 residues in the CDR3. Trimming stripped 1 base from V and 8 bases from J, with 17 bases between. The germline gives CDR1 GTSNPN, CDR2 SVGIG (reference sequence). The receptor was derived from a human donor in good health. The material sequenced was CD4+ T cells from blood buffy coats. V is TRBV30 and J is TRBJ1-2; D remains ambiguous. Here the CDR3 DNA reads TGTGCCTGGAGTGACCCCCCCCGACGCATCGGCTACACCTTC. Translation: CAWSDPPRRIGYTF. The full variable domain, with the rest looked up from reference TRBV30 and TRBJ1-2, is SQTIHQWPATLVQPVGSPLSLECTVEGTSNPNLYWYRQAAGRGLQLLFYSVGIGQISSEVPQNLSASRPQDRQFILSSKKLLLSDSGFYLCAWSDPPRRIGYTFGSGTRLTVV.